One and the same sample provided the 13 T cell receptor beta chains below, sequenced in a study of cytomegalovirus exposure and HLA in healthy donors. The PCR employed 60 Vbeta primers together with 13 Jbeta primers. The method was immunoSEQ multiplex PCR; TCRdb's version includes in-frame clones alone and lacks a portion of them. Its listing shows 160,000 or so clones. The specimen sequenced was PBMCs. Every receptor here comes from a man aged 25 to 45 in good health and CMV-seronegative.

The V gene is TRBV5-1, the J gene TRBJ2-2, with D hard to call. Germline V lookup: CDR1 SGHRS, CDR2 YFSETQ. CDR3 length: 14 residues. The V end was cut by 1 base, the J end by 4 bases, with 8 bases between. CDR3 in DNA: TGCGCCAGCAGCTTGCGGGTCGGCACCGGGGAGCTGTTTTTT. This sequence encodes CASSLRVGTGELFF.

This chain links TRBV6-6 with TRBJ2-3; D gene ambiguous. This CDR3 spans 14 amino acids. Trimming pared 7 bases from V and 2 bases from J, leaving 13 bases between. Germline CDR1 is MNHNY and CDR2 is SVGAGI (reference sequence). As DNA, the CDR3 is TGTGCCAGCACTCAGACTGGCTCCACAGATACGCAGTATTTT. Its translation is CASTQTGSTDTQYF.

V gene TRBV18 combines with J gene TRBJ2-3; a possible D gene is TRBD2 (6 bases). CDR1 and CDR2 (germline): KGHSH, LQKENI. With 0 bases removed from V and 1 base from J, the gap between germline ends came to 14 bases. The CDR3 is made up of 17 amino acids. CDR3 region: CASSPPIGGTRTDTQYF. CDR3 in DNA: TGTGCCAGCTCACCACCCATAGGCGGGACCCGCACAGATACGCAGTATTTT.

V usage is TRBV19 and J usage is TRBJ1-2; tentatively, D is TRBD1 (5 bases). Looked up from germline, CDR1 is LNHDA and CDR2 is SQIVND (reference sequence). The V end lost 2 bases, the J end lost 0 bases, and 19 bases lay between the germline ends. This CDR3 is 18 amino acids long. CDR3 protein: CASSIKGYTARTNYGYTF. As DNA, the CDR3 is TGTGCCAGTAGTATAAAGGGGTACACTGCTAGAACTAACTATGGCTACACCTTC.

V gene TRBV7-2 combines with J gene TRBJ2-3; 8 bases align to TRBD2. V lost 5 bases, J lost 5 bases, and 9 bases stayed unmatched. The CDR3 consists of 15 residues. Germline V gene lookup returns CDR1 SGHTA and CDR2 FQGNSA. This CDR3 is CASSVSGRFKDTQYF. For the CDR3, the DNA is TGTGCCAGCAGCGTGAGCGGGAGATTTAAAGATACGCAGTATTTT. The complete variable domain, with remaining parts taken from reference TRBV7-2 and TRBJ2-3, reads GAGVSQSPSNKVTEKGKDVELRCDPISGHTALYWYRQSLGQGLEFLIYFQGNSAPDKSGLPSDRFSAERTGGSVSTLTIQRTQQEDSAVYLCASSVSGRFKDTQYFGPGTRLTVL.

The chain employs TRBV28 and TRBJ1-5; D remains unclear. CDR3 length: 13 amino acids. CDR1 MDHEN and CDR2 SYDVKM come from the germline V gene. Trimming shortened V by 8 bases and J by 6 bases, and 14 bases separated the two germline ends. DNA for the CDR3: TGTGCCAGCGGACGGGGAGACACTCAGCCCCAGCATTTT. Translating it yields CASGRGDTQPQHF. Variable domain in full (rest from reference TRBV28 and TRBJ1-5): DVKVTQSSRYLVKRTGEKVFLECVQDMDHENMFWYRQDPGLGLRLIYFSYDVKMKEKGDIPEGYSVSREKKERFSLILESASTNQTSMYLCASGRGDTQPQHFGDGTRLSIL.

CDR3 sequence: CASLIEAGTYEQYF. The CDR3, as DNA: TGTGCCAGCCTAATTGAGGCAGGGACATACGAGCAGTACTTC. The genes are TRBV2 and TRBJ2-7, with a possible D match to TRBD1 (6 bases). Germline V CDR1 and CDR2: SNHLY, FYNNEI. Trimming removed 8 bases from V and 4 bases from J, with 18 bases in between. The CDR3 length is 14 residues.

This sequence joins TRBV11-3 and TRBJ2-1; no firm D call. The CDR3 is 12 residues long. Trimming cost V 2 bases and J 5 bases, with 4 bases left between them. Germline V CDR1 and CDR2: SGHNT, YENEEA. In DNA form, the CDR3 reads TGTGCCAGCAGCTTATCTGACAATGAGCAGTTCTTC. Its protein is CASSLSDNEQFF.

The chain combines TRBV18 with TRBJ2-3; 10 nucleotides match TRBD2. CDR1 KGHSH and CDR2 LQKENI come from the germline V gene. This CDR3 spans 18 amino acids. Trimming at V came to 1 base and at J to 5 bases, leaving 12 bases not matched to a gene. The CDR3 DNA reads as TGTGCCAGCTCACCACGTCCCCAAGCGGGAGGGCTGAGAGATACGCAGTATTTT. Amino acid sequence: CASSPRPQAGGLRDTQYF.

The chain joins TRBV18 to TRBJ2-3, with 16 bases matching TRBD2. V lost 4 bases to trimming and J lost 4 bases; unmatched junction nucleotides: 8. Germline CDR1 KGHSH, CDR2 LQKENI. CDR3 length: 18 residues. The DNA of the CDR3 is TGTGCCAGCTCACACCTGGGACTAGCGGGAGGGCCTCCAGATACGCAGTATTTT. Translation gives CASSHLGLAGGPPDTQYF. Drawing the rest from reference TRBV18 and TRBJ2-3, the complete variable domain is NAGVMQNPRHLVRRRGQEARLRCSPMKGHSHVYWYRQLPEEGLKFMVYLQKENIIDESGMPKERFSAEFPKEGPSILRIQQVVRGDSAAYFCASSHLGLAGGPPDTQYFGPGTRLTVL.

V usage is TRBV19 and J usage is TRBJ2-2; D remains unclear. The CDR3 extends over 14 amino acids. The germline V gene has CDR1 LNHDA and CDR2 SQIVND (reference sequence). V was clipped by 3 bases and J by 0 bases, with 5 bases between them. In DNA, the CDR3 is TGTGCCAGTAGTATTCCGTCGAACACCGGGGAGCTGTTTTTT. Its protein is CASSIPSNTGELFF. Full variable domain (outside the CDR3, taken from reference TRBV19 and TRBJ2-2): DGGITQSPKYLFRKEGQNVTLSCEQNLNHDAMYWYRQDPGQGLRLIYYSQIVNDFQKGDIAEGYSVSREKKESFPLTVTSAQKNPTAFYLCASSIPSNTGELFFGEGSRLTVL.

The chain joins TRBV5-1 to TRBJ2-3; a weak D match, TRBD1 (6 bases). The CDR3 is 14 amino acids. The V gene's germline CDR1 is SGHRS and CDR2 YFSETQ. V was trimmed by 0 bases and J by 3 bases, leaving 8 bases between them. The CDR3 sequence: CASSLDRETDTQYF. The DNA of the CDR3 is TGCGCCAGCAGCTTGGACAGGGAGACAGATACGCAGTATTTT.

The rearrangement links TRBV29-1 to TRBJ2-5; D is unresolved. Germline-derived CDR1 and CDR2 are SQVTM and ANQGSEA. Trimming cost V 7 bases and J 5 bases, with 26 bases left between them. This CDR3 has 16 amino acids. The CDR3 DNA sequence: TGCAGCGCCCAGCTAGACCAGAATGGCTTTGGGGAGACCCAGTACTTC. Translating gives CSAQLDQNGFGETQYF. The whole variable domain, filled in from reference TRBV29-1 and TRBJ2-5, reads SAVISQKPSRDICQRGTSLTIQCQVDSQVTMMFWYRQQPGQSLTLIATANQGSEATYESGFVIDKFPISRPNLTFSTLTVSNMSPEDSSIYLCSAQLDQNGFGETQYFGPGTRLLVL.